Following are 21 T cell receptor beta chains from one sample sequenced in a study of PD-1 blockade in mismatch repair-deficient tumors. TCRdb keeps only in-frame clones here, not all; method: immunoSEQ multiplex PCR. The sample has about 39,000 clones, roughly 84% seen once. Material: PBMCs, obtained about 38 weeks after starting pembrolizumab. The receptors originated from an adult with mismatch repair-deficient cancer.

V and J are TRBV9 and TRBJ2-1, with D unclear. In germline, CDR1 is SGDLS, CDR2 YYNGEE. Trimming left V 0 bases short and J 4 bases short, with 5 bases between. The CDR3 runs to 13 residues. The CDR3 nucleotides read TGTGCCAGCAGCGTAGCGTCTTACAATGAGCAGTTCTTC. Amino acid sequence: CASSVASYNEQFF.

The CDR3 DNA sequence: TGTGCCAGCAGCCCGACTAGCGGGAGGTCTTCCTACGAGCAGTACTTC. Residues: CASSPTSGRSSYEQYF. The chain is built from TRBV5-4 and TRBJ2-7, with TRBD2 identical over 13 bases. V gave up 4 bases and J gave up 1 base; unmatched junction bases: 5. Germline CDR1 SGHNT, CDR2 YYREEE (reference sequence). This CDR3 comprises 16 residues.

This chain links TRBV27 with TRBJ2-7; TRBD2 matches at 7 bases. This CDR3 region has 18 residues. Germline CDR1 MNHEY, CDR2 SMNVEV (reference sequence). V was pared by 7 bases and J by 7 bases, with 25 bases of the junction left unmatched. The CDR3 loop reads CASTPGDSAGEVGLEQYF. In DNA, the CDR3 is TGTGCCAGCACCCCGGGGGACTCCGCGGGAGAGGTTGGGTTAGAGCAGTACTTC.

The rearrangement links TRBV18 to TRBJ1-6; no reliable D call. CDR1 and CDR2 (germline): KGHSH, LQKENI. The CDR3 contains 14 residues. Trimming took off 2 bases at V and 10 bases at J, with 12 bases between the two ends. The CDR3 DNA reads TGTGCCAGCTCACCAGACCCGGGTGGCTCACCCCTCCACTTT. It codes for CASSPDPGGSPLHF.

The chain has TRBV6-1 and TRBJ2-7, with a tentative D call TRBD1 (5 bases). V was cut by 5 bases and J by 0 bases, with 11 bases left in between. This CDR3 spans 14 amino acids. Per the germline V gene, CDR1 is MNHNS and CDR2 is SASEGT. CDR3 loop: CASSYKGASYEQYF. In DNA form, the CDR3 reads TGTGCCAGCAGTTATAAAGGGGCCTCCTACGAGCAGTACTTC.

As regards this clone: One junction end disagrees with the germline gene, perhaps due to a read error. The CDR3 region is CVSSIGTGDQPQHF. The CDR3 nucleotides read TGCGTCAGCAGCATCGGGACAGGAGATCAGCCCCAGCATTTT. V gene TRBV5-1 combines with J gene TRBJ1-5; TRBD1 matches at 8 bases. Looked up from germline, CDR1 is SGHRS and CDR2 is YFSETQ. CDR3 length equals 14 residues.

The rearrangement links TRBV7-3 to TRBJ2-1; 9 positions agree with TRBD2. The V gene's germline CDR1 is SGHTA and CDR2 FQGTGA. CDR3 length: 16 amino acids. J was trimmed by 6 bases and V by 2 bases; bases with no gene match: 8. CDR3: CASSLGVLAGANEQFF. In DNA form, the CDR3 reads TGTGCCAGCAGCTTAGGGGTATTAGCGGGAGCCAATGAGCAGTTCTTC.

The chain uses TRBV4-2 and TRBJ2-3, with 11 bases that match TRBD2. This CDR3 has 19 amino acids. V lost 4 bases and J lost 0; bases outside the gene matches: 12. CDR1 and CDR2 from the germline V gene are LGHNA and YNFKEQ. CDR3 region: CASSRAGTSGDGSTDTQYF. DNA of the CDR3: TGTGCCAGCAGCCGAGCCGGGACTAGCGGTGACGGTAGCACAGATACGCAGTATTTT.

The chain is built from TRBV6-1 and TRBJ2-5; D is perhaps TRBD2 (5 bases). CDR1 is MNHNS and CDR2 is SASEGT in the germline V gene. V dropped 3 bases and J dropped 3 bases, with 23 bases sitting between them. The CDR3 covers 18 residues. In DNA form, the CDR3 reads TGTGCCAGCAGTGAGAGTGTGGGAGTCGTCGTGGGGAAAGAGACCCAGTACTTC. Translated: CASSESVGVVVGKETQYF.

This chain connects TRBV19 to TRBJ1-1; D not resolved. Trimming removed 4 bases at V and 7 bases at J, with 16 bases between. Germline CDR1 LNHDA, CDR2 SQIVND (reference sequence). This CDR3 contains 14 residues. The CDR3 spells CASSTPGLQIEAFF. The CDR3 nucleotides read TGTGCCAGTAGTACCCCTGGACTGCAAATTGAAGCTTTCTTT.

The chain recombines TRBV5-6 with TRBJ1-6; 9 bases agree with TRBD1. The V gene's germline CDR1 is SGHDT and CDR2 YYEEEE. There are 15 residues in the CDR3. V lost 7 bases to trimming and J lost 9 bases; unmatched junction nucleotides: 11. CDR3 protein: CASRNRDRAASPLHF. CDR3 in DNA: TGTGCCAGCCGCAATCGGGACAGGGCCGCTTCACCCCTCCACTTT.

V and J are TRBV19 and TRBJ2-2, with 13 nucleotides matching TRBD2. The germline V gene has CDR1 LNHDA and CDR2 SQIVND (reference sequence). V lost 2 bases and J lost 6; bases outside the gene matches: 21. The CDR3 consists of 22 residues. The CDR3 DNA sequence: TGTGCCAGTAGTATATTCATCTACGAGGGACTAGCGGGACGAGAGTATCCCGGGGAGCTGTTTTTT. It encodes CASSIFIYEGLAGREYPGELFF.

The rearrangement uses TRBV5-1 and TRBJ1-1, with 9 bases identical to TRBD1. The CDR3 has 16 residues. Germline lookup yields CDR1 SGHRS and CDR2 YFSETQ. Trimming removed 0 bases from V and 5 bases from J; junction bases left unmatched: 8. The CDR3, as DNA: TGCGCCAGCAGCTTGGCCTGGGACAGGGAGGGAACTGAAGCTTTCTTT. Encoded protein: CASSLAWDREGTEAFF.

The chain carries TRBV6-6 and TRBJ2-5; tentatively, D is TRBD2 (6 bases). Germline V CDR1 and CDR2: MNHNY, SVGAGI (reference sequence). V was cut by 2 bases and J by 4 bases, with 17 bases left in between. This CDR3 region has 16 residues. The chain's CDR3 is CASSYLGTAASETQYF. CDR3 DNA sequence: TGTGCCAGCAGTTACCTAGGGACTGCCGCGTCAGAGACCCAGTACTTC.

The gene calls are TRBV28 and TRBJ2-7; D unclear. This CDR3 is 15 amino acids long. Trimming left V 4 bases short and J 2 bases short, with 15 bases between. The germline gives CDR1 MDHEN, CDR2 SYDVKM. CDR3 residues: CASSSYSIYAYEQYF. CDR3 sequence (DNA): TGTGCCAGCAGTTCCTACAGCATCTACGCCTACGAGCAGTACTTC.

V gene TRBV5-1 combines with J gene TRBJ1-3, with TRBD1 as a possible D gene (6 bases). CDR3 length equals 15 residues. Germline CDR1 reads SGHRS; CDR2 reads YFSETQ. Trimming pared 5 bases from V and 0 bases from J, leaving 12 bases between. The CDR3 region is CASRDSFFSGNTIYF. In DNA, the CDR3 is TGCGCCAGCAGGGACAGTTTTTTCTCTGGAAACACCATATATTTT.

The rearrangement joins TRBV19 to TRBJ2-5, with 9 bases that match TRBD1. Germline V gene lookup returns CDR1 LNHDA and CDR2 SQIVND (reference sequence). CDR3 length: 14 residues. The J segment lost 2 bases and the V segment lost 5 bases, leaving 3 bases of the junction unmatched. CDR3 residues: CASSVGTGQETQYF. The CDR3 nucleotides are TGTGCCAGTAGTGTTGGGACAGGGCAAGAGACCCAGTACTTC. Filled out from reference TRBV19 and TRBJ2-5, the complete variable domain reads DGGITQSPKYLFRKEGQNVTLSCEQNLNHDAMYWYRQDPGQGLRLIYYSQIVNDFQKGDIAEGYSVSREKKESFPLTVTSAQKNPTAFYLCASSVGTGQETQYFGPGTRLLVL.

This chain connects TRBV6-6 to TRBJ1-5; no clear D. Germline CDR1 is MNHNY and CDR2 is SVGAGI (reference sequence). This CDR3 region has 15 residues. Trimming removed 3 bases at V and 2 bases at J, with 11 bases between. The CDR3 region is CASSYAGGGNQPQHF. For the CDR3, the DNA is TGTGCCAGCAGTTATGCGGGAGGCGGCAATCAGCCCCAGCATTTT.

This clone was picked up a small number of times. The chain joins TRBV2 to TRBJ2-7; TRBD2 matches at 7 bases. After removal of 7 bases from V and 3 bases from J, the junction contained 9 bases not matched to a gene. The CDR3 length is 14 residues. The germline gives CDR1 SNHLY, CDR2 FYNNEI. CDR3 in amino acids: CASMAGVAGYEQYF. The CDR3 nucleotides read TGTGCCAGCATGGCGGGGGTGGCAGGCTACGAGCAGTACTTC. Full variable domain (rest looked up from reference TRBV2 and TRBJ2-7): EPEVTQTPSHQVTQMGQEVILRCVPISNHLYFYWYRQILGQKVEFLVSFYNNEISEKSEIFDDQFSVERPDGSNFTLKIRSTKLEDSAMYFCASMAGVAGYEQYFGPGTRLTVT.

The CDR3 loop is CASSPPGAFEKLFF. CDR3 sequence (DNA): TGCGCCAGCAGTCCGCCGGGAGCATTCGAAAAACTGTTTTTT. The J gene is TRBJ1-4, the V gene TRBV5-1; the D is unclear. V gave up 5 bases and J gave up 8 bases, with 16 bases separating them. Germline lookup yields CDR1 SGHRS and CDR2 YFSETQ. The CDR3 has 14 amino acids.

CDR3 sequence reads: CASAIAGGGNEQFF. DNA of the CDR3: TGTGCCAGCGCAATAGCGGGAGGAGGCAATGAGCAGTTCTTC. V usage is TRBV9 and J usage is TRBJ2-1, with TRBD2 identical over 10 bases. The CDR3 runs 14 residues. With V trimmed by 7 bases and J by 6 bases, 7 bases remained unmatched. The V gene's germline CDR1 is SGDLS and CDR2 YYNGEE.